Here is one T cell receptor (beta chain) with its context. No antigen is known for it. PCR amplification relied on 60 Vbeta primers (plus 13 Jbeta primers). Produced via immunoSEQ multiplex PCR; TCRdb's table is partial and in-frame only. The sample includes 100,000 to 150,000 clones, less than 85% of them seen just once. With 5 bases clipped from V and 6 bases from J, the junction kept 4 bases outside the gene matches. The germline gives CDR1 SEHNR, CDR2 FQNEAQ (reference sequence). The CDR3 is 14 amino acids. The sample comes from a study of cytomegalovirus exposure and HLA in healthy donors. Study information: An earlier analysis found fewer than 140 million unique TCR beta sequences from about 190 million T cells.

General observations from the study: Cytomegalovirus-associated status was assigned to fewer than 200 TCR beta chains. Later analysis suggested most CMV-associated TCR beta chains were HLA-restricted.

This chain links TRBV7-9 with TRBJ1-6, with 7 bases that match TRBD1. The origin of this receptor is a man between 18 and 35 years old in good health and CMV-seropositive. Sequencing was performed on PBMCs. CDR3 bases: TGTGCCAGCAGCGACGGACAGGCTAATTCACCCCTCCACTTT. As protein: CASSDGQANSPLHF.